The entry that follows covers one T cell receptor beta chain sequence. This clonotype was recorded at least ten times. The specificity of this receptor is unknown. The input lacks base qualities; no much larger clone sits a single base away. Hyperthyroidism patients were newly diagnosed, were aged 18 to 65 years, and had a disease duration under 2 months. Patients with other autoimmune diseases, uncontrolled infections, pregnancy or lactation were excluded. Diagnosis was based on clinical symptoms, serum thyroxine, TRAb, thyroid ultrasound and orbital computed tomography. Total RNA was extracted with Trizol reagent and quality-checked on an Agilent 2100 Bioanalyzer. The germline V gene encodes CDR1 SEHNR and CDR2 FQNEAQ (reference sequence). A distance of 12 bases separates the germline ends of V and J, which lose 2 bases and 5 bases respectively. Measured from the cysteine to the phenylalanine, the CDR3 is 14 residues long. The kept DNA is CDR3 alone, 42 bases in frame from the first base.

TCR beta CDR3 regions were amplified from RNA transcripts for repertoire sequencing. A first-round RT-PCR used HTBI primers with the Qiagen OneStep RT-PCR kit, followed by a second-round multiplex PCR, size selection and purification. Libraries were sequenced on an Illumina HiSeq2000 using paired-end 100 bp reads. From the authors' description of their analysis: Reads were processed with SOAPnuke, discarding reads with adapters, uncalled bases, mean Phred below 15, or no exact constant-primer or identifier match. High-quality paired reads were merged with COPE v1.2.5. Each unique nucleotide sequence was treated as a clonotype, and MiTCR v1.1 was used to align the clonotypes to the IMGT TRB V, D and J references. Only V-J combinations with frequency above 0.0001 were analysed, covering 99.2% of repertoires. A TCR clonal expansion and chaos score per V-J combination was defined as the ratio of F50 clonal expansion to chaos observed in the TCRdist matrix. Welch's t-statistics and random forest were used to reduce features to some 13 V-J combinations, which were fed into a naive Bayes classifier. The Morisita-Horn index was used to measure how similar the thyroid and blood repertoires were. The public reads were run again by TCRdb, first through fastp at Q25 and then through MiXCR, and only productive beta chains were kept. Identical CDR3 proteins give one entry, which carries the most common genes and DNA. TCRdb assigned the V and J calls; the authors' analysis was not used. For this sample the table gives some 1.1 million distinct CDR3 sequences, of which roughly 35% were detected only once. Clones ranked in the top ten supply 11% of the sample.

The data belong to a study of Graves' ophthalmopathy and Graves' hyperthyroidism (dated by TCRdb to the late 2010s). For the wider study: Stable hyperthyroidism was defined as no progression to ophthalmopathy within 18 months of follow-up. The study used signatures of the TCR beta repertoire to tell Graves' ophthalmopathy apart from Graves' hyperthyroidism and to predict which patients would progress to ophthalmopathy. In total, over 130 blood samples were TCR-sequenced: some 43 ophthalmopathy, some 75 hyperthyroidism and about 17 hyperthyroidism-to-ophthalmopathy patients. To explore V-J signatures that distinguish ophthalmopathy from hyperthyroidism, a discovery set of about a hundred patients was enrolled, made up of approximately 45 with ophthalmopathy and some 56 with stable hyperthyroidism. An independent validation cohort was composed of roughly 18 hyperthyroidism patients and around 16 patients who later progressed from hyperthyroidism to ophthalmopathy. In about six hyperthyroidism patients, T-cell repertoires of thyroid tissue and blood were compared. After sampling, hyperthyroidism patients received methimazole starting at 30 mg daily, and ophthalmopathy patients received high-dose intravenous methylprednisolone. What the authors observed across the whole study: In validation, the model predicted ophthalmopathy progression with over 60% sensitivity and approximately 78% specificity; roughly 11 predicted patients were CT-confirmed with GO in a median of approximately 6.2 months. Most expanded thyroid clonotypes with frequency above 0.001 were also detected in blood, suggesting blood repertoires may reflect the thyroid immune response. Ophthalmopathy was separated from stable hyperthyroidism by the 13-signature model with 85% to 90% sensitivity and around 81% specificity in cross-validation and with 80%/75% in the test set. No statistical method was used to set the sample size in advance, and the investigators knew which group each participant was assigned to.

Specimen: peripheral blood or thyroid tissue (not recorded which). The clonotype originates from an adult man with Graves' hyperthyroidism. This chain is built from TRBV7-9 and TRBJ2-5, and the D gene may be TRBD2, 5 bases matching. The nucleotide sequence is TGTGCCAGCAGCTTATCACTAGGGCGGGAGACCCAGTACTTC. It is translated as CASSLSLGRETQYF.